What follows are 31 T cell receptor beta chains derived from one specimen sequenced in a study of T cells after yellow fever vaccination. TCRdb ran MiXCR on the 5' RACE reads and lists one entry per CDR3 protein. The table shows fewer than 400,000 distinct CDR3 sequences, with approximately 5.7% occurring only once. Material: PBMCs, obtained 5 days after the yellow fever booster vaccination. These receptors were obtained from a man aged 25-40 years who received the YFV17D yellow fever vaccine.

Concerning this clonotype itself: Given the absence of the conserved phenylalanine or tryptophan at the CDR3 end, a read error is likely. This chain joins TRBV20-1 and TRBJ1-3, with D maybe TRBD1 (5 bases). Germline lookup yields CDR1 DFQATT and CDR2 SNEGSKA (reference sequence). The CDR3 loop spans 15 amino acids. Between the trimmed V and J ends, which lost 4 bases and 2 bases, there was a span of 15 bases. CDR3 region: CSAKMGPGAGNTIYS. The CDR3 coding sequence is TGCAGTGCTAAGATGGGGCCTGGCGCTGGAAACACCATATATTCT.

CDR3 protein: CSASPGVSNQPQHF. Here the CDR3 DNA reads TGCAGTGCTAGCCCGGGGGTTAGCAATCAGCCCCAGCATTTT. The genes are TRBV20-1 and TRBJ1-5, with TRBD1 as a possible D gene (5 bases). V lost 3 bases and J 0 bases, leaving 9 bases between the germline ends. The CDR3 consists of 14 residues. CDR1 DFQATT and CDR2 SNEGSKA come from the germline V gene (reference sequence).

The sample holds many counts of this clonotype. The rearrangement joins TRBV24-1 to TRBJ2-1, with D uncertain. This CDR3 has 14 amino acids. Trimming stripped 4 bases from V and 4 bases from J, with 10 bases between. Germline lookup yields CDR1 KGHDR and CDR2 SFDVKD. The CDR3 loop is CATSDQAGYNEQFF. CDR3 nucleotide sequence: TGTGCCACCAGTGACCAAGCCGGTTACAATGAGCAGTTCTTC.

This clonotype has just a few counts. Written as DNA, the CDR3 is TGTGCCAGCAGCGCCCGACAGGGGGCGCGGACCGGGGAGCTGTTTTTT. Translating it yields CASSARQGARTGELFF. This sequence joins TRBV11-2 and TRBJ2-2, with 10 bases lining up with TRBD1. The germline V gene encodes CDR1 SGHAT and CDR2 FQNNGV. The CDR3 totals 16 residues. V shed 5 bases and J 5 bases; nucleotides not matched to a gene: 8.

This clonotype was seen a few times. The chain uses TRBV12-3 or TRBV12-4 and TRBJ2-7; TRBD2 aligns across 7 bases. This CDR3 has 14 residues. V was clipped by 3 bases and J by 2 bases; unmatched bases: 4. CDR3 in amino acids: CASSFEAGTYEQYF. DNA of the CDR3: TGTGCCAGCAGTTTCGAAGCGGGGACCTACGAGCAGTACTTC.

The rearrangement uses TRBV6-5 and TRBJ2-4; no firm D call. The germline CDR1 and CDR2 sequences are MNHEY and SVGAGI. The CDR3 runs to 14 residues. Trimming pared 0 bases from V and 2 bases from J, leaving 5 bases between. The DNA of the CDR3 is TGTGCCAGCAGTTACTCGGGATCCAAAAACATTCAGTACTTC. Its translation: CASSYSGSKNIQYF.

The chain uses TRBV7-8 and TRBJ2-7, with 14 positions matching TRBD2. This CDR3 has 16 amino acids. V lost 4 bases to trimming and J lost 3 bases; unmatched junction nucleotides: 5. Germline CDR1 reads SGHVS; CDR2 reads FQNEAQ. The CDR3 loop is CASSSGLAGESYEQYF. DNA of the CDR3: TGTGCCAGCAGCTCGGGACTAGCGGGAGAGAGCTACGAGCAGTACTTC.

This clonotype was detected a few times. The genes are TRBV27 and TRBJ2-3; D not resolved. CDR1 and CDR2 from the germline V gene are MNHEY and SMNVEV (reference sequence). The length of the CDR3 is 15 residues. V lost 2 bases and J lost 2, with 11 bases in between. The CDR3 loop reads CASSLGSYLTDTQYF. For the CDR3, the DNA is TGTGCCAGCAGTTTAGGTAGTTACCTCACAGATACGCAGTATTTT.

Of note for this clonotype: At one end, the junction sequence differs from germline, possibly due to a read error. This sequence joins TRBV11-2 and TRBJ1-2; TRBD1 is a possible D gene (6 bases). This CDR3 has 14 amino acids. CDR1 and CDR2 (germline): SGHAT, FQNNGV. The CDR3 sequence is CASSQQQGPYGSTF. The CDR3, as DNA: TGTGCCAGCAGCCAACAACAGGGCCCCTATGGCTCCACCTTC.

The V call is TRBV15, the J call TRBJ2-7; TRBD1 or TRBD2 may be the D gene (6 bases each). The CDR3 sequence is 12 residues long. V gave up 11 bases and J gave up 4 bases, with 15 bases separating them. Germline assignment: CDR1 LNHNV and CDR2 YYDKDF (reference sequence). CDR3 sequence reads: CASTGALYEQYF. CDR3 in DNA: TGTGCCTCTACGGGGGCACTTTACGAGCAGTACTTC.

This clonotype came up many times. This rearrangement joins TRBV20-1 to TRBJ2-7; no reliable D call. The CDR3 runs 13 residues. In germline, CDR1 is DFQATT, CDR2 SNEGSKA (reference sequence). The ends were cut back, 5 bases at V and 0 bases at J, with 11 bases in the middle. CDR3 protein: CSAEKPFSYEQYF. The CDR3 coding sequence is TGCAGTGCTGAGAAACCCTTCTCCTACGAGCAGTACTTC.

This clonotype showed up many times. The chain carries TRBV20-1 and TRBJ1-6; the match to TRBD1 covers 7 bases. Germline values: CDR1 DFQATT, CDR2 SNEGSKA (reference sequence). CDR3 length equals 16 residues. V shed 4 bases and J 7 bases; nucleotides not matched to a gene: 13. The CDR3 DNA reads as TGCAGTGCTATACCGTTAGGGGGGACAGTCAATTCACCCCTCCACTTT. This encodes CSAIPLGGTVNSPLHF.

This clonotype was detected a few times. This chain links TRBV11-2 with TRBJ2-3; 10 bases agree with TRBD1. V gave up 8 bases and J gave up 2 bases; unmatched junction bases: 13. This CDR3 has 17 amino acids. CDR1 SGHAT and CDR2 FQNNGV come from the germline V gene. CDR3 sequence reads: CASGTGTGELPTDTQYF. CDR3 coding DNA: TGTGCCAGCGGAACCGGGACAGGGGAACTACCCACAGATACGCAGTATTTT.

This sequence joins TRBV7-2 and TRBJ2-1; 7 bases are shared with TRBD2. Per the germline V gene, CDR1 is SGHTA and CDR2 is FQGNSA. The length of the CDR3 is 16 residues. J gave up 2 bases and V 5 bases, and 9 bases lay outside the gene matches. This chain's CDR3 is CASSRSSGITYNEQFF. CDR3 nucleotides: TGTGCCAGCAGCCGAAGCAGCGGGATCACCTACAATGAGCAGTTCTTC.

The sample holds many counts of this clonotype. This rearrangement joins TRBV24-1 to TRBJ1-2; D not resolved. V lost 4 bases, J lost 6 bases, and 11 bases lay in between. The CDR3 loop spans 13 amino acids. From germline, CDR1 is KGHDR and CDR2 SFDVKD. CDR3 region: CATSDPTGHGYTF. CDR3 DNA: TGTGCCACCAGTGACCCCACGGGCCATGGCTACACCTTC.

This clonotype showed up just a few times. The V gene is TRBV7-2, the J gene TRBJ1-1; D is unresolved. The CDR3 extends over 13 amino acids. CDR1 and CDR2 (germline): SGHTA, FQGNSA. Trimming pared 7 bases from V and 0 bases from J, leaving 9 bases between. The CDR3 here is CASTSWVNTEAFF. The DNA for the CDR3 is TGTGCCAGCACCTCGTGGGTGAACACTGAAGCTTTCTTT.

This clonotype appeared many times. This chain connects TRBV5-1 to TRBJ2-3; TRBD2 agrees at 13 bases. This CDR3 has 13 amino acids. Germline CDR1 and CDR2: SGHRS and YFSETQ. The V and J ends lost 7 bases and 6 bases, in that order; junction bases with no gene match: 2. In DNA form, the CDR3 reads TGCGCCAGCCGGACTAGCGGGAGTGATACGCAGTATTTT. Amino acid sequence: CASRTSGSDTQYF.

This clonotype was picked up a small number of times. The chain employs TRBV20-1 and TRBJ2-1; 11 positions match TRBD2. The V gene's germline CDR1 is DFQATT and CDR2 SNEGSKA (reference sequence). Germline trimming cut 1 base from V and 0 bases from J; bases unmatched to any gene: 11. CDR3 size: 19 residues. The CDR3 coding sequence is TGCAGTGCTAGAGCTACGGAGACTAGCGGGGTAGGCTCCTACAATGAGCAGTTCTTC. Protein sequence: CSARATETSGVGSYNEQFF.

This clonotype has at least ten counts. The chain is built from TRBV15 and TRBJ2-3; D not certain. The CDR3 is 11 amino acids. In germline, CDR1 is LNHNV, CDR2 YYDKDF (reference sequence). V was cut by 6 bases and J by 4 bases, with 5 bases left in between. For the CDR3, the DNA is TGTGCCACCAGGTACGCAGATACGCAGTATTTT. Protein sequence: CATRYADTQYF. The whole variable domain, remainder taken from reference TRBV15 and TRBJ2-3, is DAMVIQNPRYQVTQFGKPVTLSCSQTLNHNVMYWYQQKSSQAPKLLFHYYDKDFNNEADTPDNFQSRRPNTSFCFLDIRSPGLGDTAMYLCATRYADTQYFGPGTRLTVL.

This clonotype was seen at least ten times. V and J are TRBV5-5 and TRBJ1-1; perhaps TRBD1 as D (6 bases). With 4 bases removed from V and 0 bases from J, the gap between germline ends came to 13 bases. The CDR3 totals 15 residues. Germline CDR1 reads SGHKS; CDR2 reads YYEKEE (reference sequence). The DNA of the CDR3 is TGTGCCAGCAGCCCTCCGGGACACATGAACACTGAAGCTTTCTTT. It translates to CASSPPGHMNTEAFF.

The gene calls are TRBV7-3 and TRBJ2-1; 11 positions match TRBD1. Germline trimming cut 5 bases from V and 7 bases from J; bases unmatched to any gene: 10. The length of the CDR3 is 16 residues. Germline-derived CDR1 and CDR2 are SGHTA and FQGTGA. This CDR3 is CASSISRDRGSNEQFF. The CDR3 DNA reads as TGTGCCAGCAGCATCTCCCGGGACAGGGGGAGTAATGAGCAGTTCTTC.

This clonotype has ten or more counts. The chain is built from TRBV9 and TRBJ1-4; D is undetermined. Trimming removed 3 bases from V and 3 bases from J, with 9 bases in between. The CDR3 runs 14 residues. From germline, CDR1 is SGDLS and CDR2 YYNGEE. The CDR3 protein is CASSAGTANEKLFF. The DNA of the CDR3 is TGTGCCAGCAGCGCGGGAACGGCTAATGAAAAACTGTTTTTT.

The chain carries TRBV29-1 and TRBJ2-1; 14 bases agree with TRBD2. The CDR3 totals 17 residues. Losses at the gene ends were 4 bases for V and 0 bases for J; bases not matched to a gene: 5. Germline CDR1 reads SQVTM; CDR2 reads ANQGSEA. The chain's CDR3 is CSVVGTSGGSSYNEQFF. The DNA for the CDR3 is TGCAGCGTTGTTGGGACTAGCGGGGGAAGCTCCTACAATGAGCAGTTCTTC.

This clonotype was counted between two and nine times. Here the CDR3 reads CASSPATGTDNSPLHF. CDR3 coding DNA: TGTGCCAGCAGCCCCGCAACCGGGACAGATAATTCACCCCTCCACTTT. The genes are TRBV7-9 and TRBJ1-6, with TRBD1 matching over 7 bases. Trimming at V came to 5 bases and at J to 5 bases, leaving 9 bases not matched to a gene. CDR1 and CDR2 from the germline V gene are SEHNR and FQNEAQ (reference sequence). The CDR3 runs to 16 residues.

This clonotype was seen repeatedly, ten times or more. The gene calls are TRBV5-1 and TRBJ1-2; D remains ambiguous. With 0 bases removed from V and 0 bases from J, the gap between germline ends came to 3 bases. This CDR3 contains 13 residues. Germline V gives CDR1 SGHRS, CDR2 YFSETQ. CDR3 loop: CASSLDTNYGYTF. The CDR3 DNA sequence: TGCGCCAGCAGCTTGGATACTAACTATGGCTACACCTTC.

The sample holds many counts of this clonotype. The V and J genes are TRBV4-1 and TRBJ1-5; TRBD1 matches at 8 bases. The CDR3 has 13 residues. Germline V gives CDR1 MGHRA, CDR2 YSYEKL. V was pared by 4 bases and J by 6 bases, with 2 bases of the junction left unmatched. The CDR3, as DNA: TGCGCCAGCAGCCTACAGGGGGGTCAGCCCCAGCATTTT. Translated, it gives CASSLQGGQPQHF.

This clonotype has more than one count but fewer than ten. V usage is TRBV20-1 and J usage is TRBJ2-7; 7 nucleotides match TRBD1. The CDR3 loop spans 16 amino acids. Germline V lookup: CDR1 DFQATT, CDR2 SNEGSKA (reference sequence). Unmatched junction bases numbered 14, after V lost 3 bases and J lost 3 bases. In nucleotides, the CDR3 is TGCAGTGCTAGGCAGGGGGAAGAAATATTTCGCTACGAGCAGTACTTC. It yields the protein CSARQGEEIFRYEQYF.

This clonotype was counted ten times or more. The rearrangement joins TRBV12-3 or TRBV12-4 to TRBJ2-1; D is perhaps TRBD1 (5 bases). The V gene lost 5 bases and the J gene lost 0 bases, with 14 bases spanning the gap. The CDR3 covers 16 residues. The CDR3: CASSPQAPSSYNEQFF. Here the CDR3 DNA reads TGTGCCAGCAGTCCACAGGCCCCGAGCTCCTACAATGAGCAGTTCTTC.

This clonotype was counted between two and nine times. The CDR3 DNA follows: TGTGCCAGCAGCGTAGATGGGGGGAACACTGAAGCTTTCTTT. This encodes CASSVDGGNTEAFF. The chain recombines TRBV7-9 with TRBJ1-1; perhaps TRBD1 as D (5 bases). The ends were cut back, 5 bases at V and 1 base at J, with 11 bases in the middle. This CDR3 spans 14 amino acids. From germline, CDR1 is SEHNR and CDR2 FQNEAQ (reference sequence).

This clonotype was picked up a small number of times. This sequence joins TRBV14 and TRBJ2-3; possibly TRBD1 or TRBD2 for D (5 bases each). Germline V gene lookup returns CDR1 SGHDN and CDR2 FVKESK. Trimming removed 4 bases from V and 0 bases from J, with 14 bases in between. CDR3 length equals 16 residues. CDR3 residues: CASSLWDGTSTDTQYF. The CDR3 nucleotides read TGTGCCAGCAGCCTATGGGACGGTACTAGCACAGATACGCAGTATTTT. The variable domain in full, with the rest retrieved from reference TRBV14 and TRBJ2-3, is EAGVTQFPSHSVIEKGQTVTLRCDPISGHDNLYWYRRVMGKEIKFLLHFVKESKQDESGMPNNRFLAERTGGTYSTLKVQPAELEDSGVYFCASSLWDGTSTDTQYFGPGTRLTVL.

CDR3 bases: TGTGCCAGCAGTTTAACACGGACGGTATCTGGGGCCAACGTCCTGACTTTC. Translated: CASSLTRTVSGANVLTF. The rearrangement links TRBV27 to TRBJ2-6; D is unresolved. This CDR3 is 17 amino acids long. V was cut by 2 bases and J by 1 base, with 12 bases left in between. Germline assignment: CDR1 MNHEY and CDR2 SMNVEV (reference sequence).